The clone carrying this T cell receptor beta chain was found a few times. Its antigen is currently unknown. This sample is drawn from a study of vaccination and CD4 T cells after COVID-19. Treatment of the sample: roughly 11-day PBMC culture with coronavirus spike peptide pools or control peptides (ViraFEST assay). Cultured CD4+ T cell DNA was sequenced using the Oncomine TCR Beta short-read assay. TCRdb ran MiXCR on the PCR reads and lists one entry per CDR3 protein. Of roughly 24,000 distinct CDR3 sequences listed, roughly 40% are singletons. CDR1 SGHKS and CDR2 YYEKEE come from the germline V gene (reference sequence). The V end lost 4 bases, the J end lost 0 bases, and 19 bases lay between the germline ends. This CDR3 has 17 amino acids.

Source material: CD4+ T cells from blood, cultured in vitro. The receptor comes from a human donor who had recovered from COVID-19. This sequence joins TRBV5-5 and TRBJ1-2; tentatively, D is TRBD1 (5 bases). CDR3 region: CASSHGEGLKTNYGYTF. CDR3 in DNA: TGTGCCAGCAGCCACGGAGAGGGACTGAAGACTAACTATGGCTACACCTTC.